A selection of T cell receptor beta chains follows, all from one sample in a study of spatial heterogeneity in lung cancer. TCRdb reprocessed the 5' RACE reads with MiXCR, giving one entry per CDR3 protein. The sample includes tens of thousands of distinct CDR3 sequences, roughly 7.2% of them seen just once. Sequenced here: PBMCs, sampled at surgery. The receptors stem from a male donor with early-stage non-small cell lung cancer. Both conserved end residues are trimmed from each CDR3.

V gene: TRBV11-2; J gene: TRBJ1-4; CDR3 protein: ASSFGSTNEKLF
V gene: TRBV12-3/TRBV12-4; J gene: TRBJ2-5; CDR3 protein: ASSLTSGKTQY
V gene: TRBV6-6; J gene: TRBJ2-5; CDR3 protein: ASSYGPGETQY
V gene: TRBV29-1; J gene: TRBJ2-3; CDR3 protein: SVARTSADTQY
V gene: TRBV27; J gene: TRBJ2-2; CDR3 protein: ASSKTYSRGELF
V gene: TRBV20-1; J gene: TRBJ1-1; CDR3 protein: SAPSPLGTEAF
V gene: TRBV7-3; J gene: TRBJ2-4; CDR3 protein: ASSPTRAGAAKNIQY
V gene: TRBV10-3; J gene: TRBJ2-3; CDR3 protein: AIGPGTNVDTQY
V gene: TRBV5-6; J gene: TRBJ1-5; CDR3 protein: ASSLAGFNQPQH
V gene: TRBV7-8; J gene: TRBJ2-5; CDR3 protein: ASSLSTDGGRY
V gene: TRBV20-1; J gene: TRBJ2-3; CDR3 protein: SARDRLAGGFLDTQY
V gene: TRBV2; J gene: TRBJ1-1; CDR3 protein: ASTRDMNTEAF
V gene: TRBV10-3; J gene: TRBJ2-2; CDR3 protein: ASRTSGDGSGELF
V gene: TRBV11-2; J gene: TRBJ1-4; CDR3 protein: ASSFQQGGGKLF
V gene: TRBV27; J gene: TRBJ2-5; CDR3 protein: ASSLWPSGGKETQY
V gene: TRBV4-1; J gene: TRBJ1-1; CDR3 protein: ASSHPGMNTEAF
V gene: TRBV6-5; J gene: TRBJ2-7; CDR3 protein: ASSPGAYEQY
V gene: TRBV5-1; J gene: TRBJ2-7; CDR3 protein: ASSFGTPAYEQY
V gene: TRBV5-4; J gene: TRBJ1-6; CDR3 protein: ASSSGSINSPLH
V gene: TRBV9; J gene: TRBJ2-5; CDR3 protein: ASSARWTSQETQY
V gene: TRBV20-1; J gene: TRBJ2-2; CDR3 protein: SARERIGELF
V gene: TRBV27; J gene: TRBJ1-2; CDR3 protein: ASSPTGTAYGYT
V gene: TRBV10-3; J gene: TRBJ2-1; CDR3 protein: ANSRTSGSGMSNEQF
V gene: TRBV20-1; J gene: TRBJ1-5; CDR3 protein: SAKRLTGQPQH
V gene: TRBV7-9; J gene: TRBJ2-4; CDR3 protein: ASSPDSIKNIQY
V gene: TRBV29-1; J gene: TRBJ2-1; CDR3 protein: SVELSRGGNEQF
V gene: TRBV5-1; J gene: TRBJ1-1; CDR3 protein: ASSFLQGLNTEAF
V gene: TRBV5-1; J gene: TRBJ2-7; CDR3 protein: ASSYRPGTSSYEQY
V gene: TRBV9; J gene: TRBJ2-5; CDR3 protein: ASSVVGETQY
V gene: TRBV25-1; J gene: TRBJ1-3; CDR3 protein: ASSELGRSRSGNTIY
V gene: TRBV28; J gene: TRBJ1-2; CDR3 protein: ASRGEGQARRPT
V gene: TRBV6-1; J gene: TRBJ2-5; CDR3 protein: ASSEFPYQETQY
V gene: TRBV2; J gene: TRBJ1-1; CDR3 protein: ASSEMGQLNTEAF
V gene: TRBV7-9; J gene: TRBJ1-6; CDR3 protein: ASSLEEAPYNSPLH
V gene: TRBV20-1; J gene: TRBJ2-7; CDR3 protein: SAPPAGASYEQY
V gene: TRBV30; J gene: TRBJ1-3; CDR3 protein: AWHTGVSGNTIY
V gene: TRBV2; J gene: TRBJ1-4; CDR3 protein: ASKNEKLF
V gene: TRBV2; J gene: TRBJ2-2; CDR3 protein: ASNVLAGSAGELF
V gene: TRBV11-2; J gene: TRBJ1-1; CDR3 protein: ASSLGFEAF
V gene: TRBV3-1; J gene: TRBJ2-1; CDR3 protein: ASSQVQGQQF
V gene: TRBV6-1; J gene: TRBJ1-6; CDR3 protein: AIAQGWRSPLH
V gene: TRBV2; J gene: TRBJ2-3; CDR3 protein: ASREDTQY
V gene: TRBV3-1; J gene: TRBJ1-6; CDR3 protein: ASAGQVNSPLH
V gene: TRBV7-2; J gene: TRBJ2-5; CDR3 protein: ASSFFREETQY